This T cell receptor beta chain was captured by sequencing in a study of long-term antiretroviral therapy in people with HIV. The CDR3 totals 15 residues. Germline V CDR1 and CDR2: SGHNT, YYREEE (reference sequence). Germline trimming cut 4 bases from V and 1 base from J; bases unmatched to any gene: 6. The study, taken as a whole, reports: Even long-term ART left TRB diversity below transplant donor controls, despite gains. Clonal populations expanded prior to ART predominated within the repertoire at all time points.

Researchers report immunoSEQ v3.0 was run at survey level. Generated by immunoSEQ multiplex PCR, the TCRdb table keeps only in-frame clones and is missing some. The repertoire holds about 28,000 clones, about 95% seen once, with approximately 8% in the top ten. Turning to this clone: The target antigen is unknown.

This chain joins TRBV5-4 and TRBJ2-7; the match to TRBD1 covers 9 bases. Sequencing used unsorted PBMCs, obtained about 6.6 years after starting antiretroviral therapy. This TCR derives from a man aged 25 to 40 with HIV. Here the CDR3 DNA reads TGTGCCAGCAGCCCCCCGACAGGGGGTTCCTACGAGCAGTACTTC. It codes for CASSPPTGGSYEQYF.